This T cell receptor beta chain was identified in a study of T cells in Graves' hyperthyroidism and ophthalmopathy. Orbital computed tomography, thyroid ultrasound, serum thyroxine and TRAb, and clinical symptoms together informed the diagnoses. Study-wide points: Using 13 V-J features, a model discriminated ophthalmopathy from stable hyperthyroidism. Peripheral blood also featured most of the thyroid clonotypes expanded above 0.001. The model anticipated ophthalmopathy a median about 7 months pre-onset.

This clonotype was counted at least ten times. No antigen is known for it. Amplification targeted TCR beta CDR3 regions from RNA transcripts. TCR CDR3 regions were first amplified by RT-PCR with HTBI primers. TCRdb re-called the multiplex PCR reads through MiXCR, storing one row per CDR3 protein. Here the sample spans under 250,000 distinct CDR3 sequences, roughly a quarter being singletons. The germline V gene encodes CDR1 MDHEN and CDR2 SYDVKM. CDR3 length equals 13 residues. The junction had 12 bases not matched to a gene; V was cut back by 10 bases and J by 9 bases. V is TRBV28 and J is TRBJ2-7; TRBD2 aligns across 10 bases. Sequenced input: blood. The TCR comes from a woman between 40 and 50 years old with Graves' ophthalmopathy. The CDR3 DNA sequence: TGTGCCACCCGCGGGCTAGCGGGAGATCCGCAGTACTTC. Translating it yields CATRGLAGDPQYF.